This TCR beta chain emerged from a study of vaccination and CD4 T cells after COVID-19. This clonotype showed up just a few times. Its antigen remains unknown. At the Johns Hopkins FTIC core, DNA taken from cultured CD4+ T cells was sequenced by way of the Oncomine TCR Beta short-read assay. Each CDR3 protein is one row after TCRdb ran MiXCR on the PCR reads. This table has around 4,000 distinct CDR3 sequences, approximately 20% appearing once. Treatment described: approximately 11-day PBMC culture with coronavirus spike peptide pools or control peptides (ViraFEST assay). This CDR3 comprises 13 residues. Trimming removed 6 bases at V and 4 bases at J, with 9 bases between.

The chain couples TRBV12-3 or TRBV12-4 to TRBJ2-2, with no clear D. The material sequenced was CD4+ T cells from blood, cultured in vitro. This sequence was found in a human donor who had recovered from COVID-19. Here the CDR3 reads CASSPTFTGELFF. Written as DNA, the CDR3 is TGTGCCAGCAGCCCCACTTTCACCGGGGAGCTGTTTTTT.